A selection of T cell receptor beta chains follows, all from one sample in a study of blood T cell repertoires in COVID-19. Generated by immunoSEQ multiplex PCR, the TCRdb table keeps only in-frame clones and is missing some. The data contain fewer than 300,000 clones, 83% of them singletons. The material sequenced was peripheral blood. The receptors derive from a woman in her fifties or sixties who had recovered from COVID-19. Both conserved end residues are part of each CDR3. The D gene is left open where the match is weak. Only some rows state a clone size, as once, few, many or a class for expanded clones.

V,D,size,J,DNA,CDR3
TRBV7-6,-,few,TRBJ2-7,TGTGCCAGCAGCTTAGATACTAGTACCTACGAGCAGTACTTC,CASSLDTSTYEQYF
TRBV6-6,TRBD1,-,TRBJ1-3,TGTGCCAGCAGGAGGGGGCAAGTTGGAAACACCATATATTTT,CASRRGQVGNTIYF
TRBV6-5,TRBD1,once,TRBJ2-5,TGTGCCAGCAGTTGGACAGGGGTTCAAGAGACCCAGTACTTC,CASSWTGVQETQYF
TRBV6-5,-,-,TRBJ1-1,TGTGCCAGCAGACAAGGAGGGTCAACCACTGAAGCTTTCTTT,CASRQGGSTTEAFF
TRBV27,TRBD1,few,TRBJ1-3,TGTGCCAGCACCACTAGGGGGACAGAAAATGATCAGAGCTCTGGAAACACCATATATTTT,CASTTRGTENDQSSGNTIYF
TRBV5-1,TRBD1,-,TRBJ2-3,TGCGCCAGCAGCCTCGGACAGGGGGGCACAGATACGCAGTATTTT,CASSLGQGGTDTQYF
TRBV6-5,-,-,TRBJ1-6,TGTGCCAGCAGTTACACGGGAGAGGGGAATTCACCCCTCCACTTT,CASSYTGEGNSPLHF
TRBV9,TRBD1,-,TRBJ1-1,TGTGCCAGCAGCGAAAACCCGGGACAGGGGAACACTGAAGCTTTCTTT,CASSENPGQGNTEAFF
TRBV28,-,-,TRBJ1-1,TGTGCCAGCAGCCTTGGCTTGAACACTGAAGCTTTCTTT,CASSLGLNTEAFF
TRBV5-5,-,-,TRBJ2-1,TGTGCCAGCAGCTCCCTGGGGACATCGTCCTACAATGAGCAGTTCTTC,CASSSLGTSSYNEQFF
TRBV6-2/TRBV6-3,-,-,TRBJ2-7,TGTGCCAGCAGTTATAGCGGCCCTACGAGGGAGCAGTACTTC,CASSYSGPTREQYF
TRBV6-5,-,-,TRBJ1-2,TGTGCCAGCAGTTCACCGGTAAACTATGGCTACACCTTC,CASSSPVNYGYTF
TRBV5-1,TRBD2,-,TRBJ2-7,TGCGCCAGCAGCTTGGCCAGCGGGGACCCCTACGAGCAGTACTTC,CASSLASGDPYEQYF
TRBV28,TRBD1,once,TRBJ2-7,TGTGCCAGCAGTTTCCGGGACAGGGGATCCTACGAGCAGTACTTC,CASSFRDRGSYEQYF
TRBV24-1,-,-,TRBJ1-3,TGTGCCACCAGTGACCAGGGAAACACCATATATTTT,CATSDQGNTIYF
TRBV27,TRBD2,-,TRBJ2-7,TGTGCCAGCAGTTTATCTAGCGGGGGCTACGAGCAGTACTTC,CASSLSSGGYEQYF
TRBV19,-,once,TRBJ1-3,TGTGCCAGTTCCCGACAGGTATCTGGAAACACCATATATTTT,CASSRQVSGNTIYF
TRBV7-2,-,-,TRBJ2-2,TGTGCCAGCACCCAACAGGGTACCACCGGGGAGCTGTTTTTT,CASTQQGTTGELFF
TRBV15,TRBD1,few,TRBJ1-3,TGTGCCACCAGCAGATCCTGGACAGGGGGCTGGTCTGGAAACACCATATATTTT,CATSRSWTGGWSGNTIYF
TRBV4-3,-,once,TRBJ1-1,TGCGCCAGCAGCCAAGATCCATCCCCGAACACTGAAGCTTTCTTT,CASSQDPSPNTEAFF
TRBV7-2,-,-,TRBJ2-3,TGTGCCAGCAGTAAATGGGTAGCGGCCACAGATACGCAGTATTTT,CASSKWVAATDTQYF
TRBV15,TRBD2,-,TRBJ2-7,TGTGCCACCAGCAACCCCGGTGGGGCTAGCGGACCCTACGAGCAGTACTTC,CATSNPGGASGPYEQYF
TRBV9,-,-,TRBJ2-7,TGTGCCAGCAGCGTAGTTGGTGGGGCTGCGATCTACGAGCAGTACTTC,CASSVVGGAAIYEQYF
TRBV7-2,-,-,TRBJ1-3,TGTGCCAGCAGCTTAGGAGGGCCTAACTCTGGAAACACCATATATTTT,CASSLGGPNSGNTIYF
TRBV30,-,-,TRBJ2-7,TGTGCCTGGAGTGTACGATTGGGGAGTCGGTACGAGCAGTACTTC,CAWSVRLGSRYEQYF
TRBV5-1,TRBD1,-,TRBJ2-1,TGCGCCAGCAGCTCAAGACGGGACAGTTACTACAATGAGCAGTTCTTC,CASSSRRDSYYNEQFF
TRBV18,TRBD2,once,TRBJ2-5,TGTGCCAGCTCACCTGGTTTAGCGGGAGCCTCAGAGACCCAGTACTTC,CASSPGLAGASETQYF
TRBV6-5,TRBD2,-,TRBJ2-5,TGTGCCAGCAGTTACTCACTAGCGGGGGGGCAAGAGACCCAGTACTTC,CASSYSLAGGQETQYF
TRBV18,TRBD2,-,TRBJ2-3,TGTGCCAGCTCACCCCGGGAGGGCAATTCAGATACGCAGTATTTT,CASSPREGNSDTQYF
TRBV27,-,many,TRBJ2-5,TGTGCCAGCAGTTGGTTTTCAGGGGTTGGAGAGACCCAGTACTTC,CASSWFSGVGETQYF
TRBV5-5,-,-,TRBJ1-5,TGTGCCAGCAGCTTGGTGGGCCACACCAATCAGCCCCAGCATTTT,CASSLVGHTNQPQHF
TRBV7-9,TRBD1,-,TRBJ2-7,TGTGCCAGCAGCTTAACCGGGACAGGCACCTACGAGCAGTACTTC,CASSLTGTGTYEQYF
TRBV5-5,-,-,TRBJ1-1,TGTGCCAGCACCCTAGGGAACACTGAAGCTTTCTTT,CASTLGNTEAFF
TRBV27,TRBD2,-,TRBJ2-1,TGTGCCAGCGGACTAGCGGGGGGTATGAGTGAGCAGTTCTTC,CASGLAGGMSEQFF
TRBV27,TRBD2,-,TRBJ2-2,TGTGCCAGCAGTCGCCAACTAGCGGGGGGGCCCGGGGAGCTGTTTTTT,CASSRQLAGGPGELFF
TRBV28,-,-,TRBJ2-7,TGTGCCAGCACTTACATAGGGGTGGCCGAGCAGTACTTC,CASTYIGVAEQYF
TRBV12-2,-,-,TRBJ2-5,TGTGCAAGTCGCTCGGAGGGCACCCAAGAGACCCAGTACTTC,CASRSEGTQETQYF
TRBV7-2,-,-,TRBJ1-5,TGTGCCAGCAGCCCCGGGAACAGTCAGCCCCAGCATTTT,CASSPGNSQPQHF
TRBV6-2/TRBV6-3,-,-,TRBJ1-6,TGTGCCAGCAGCACCCCCCGGGAGTTCATTTCACCCCTCCACTTT,CASSTPREFISPLHF
TRBV4-3,-,-,TRBJ1-5,TGCGCCAGCAGCCAGGGGCCGGGGCCCCAGCATTTT,CASSQGPGPQHF
TRBV5-1,TRBD2,-,TRBJ2-1,TGCGCCAGCAGCCCGACTAGCGGCTCCTACAATGAGCAGTTCTTC,CASSPTSGSYNEQFF